This TCR beta chain was sequenced in a study of blood T cell repertoires in COVID-19. Study background: The cDNA or gDNA used as material had been derived from T cells, B-cell-depleted T cells, or PBMCs.

The CDR3 totals 16 residues. The V segment lost 3 bases and the J segment 0 bases; nucleotides outside the gene matches: 1. Looked up from germline, CDR1 is LNHDA and CDR2 is SQIVND (reference sequence). Clones were sequenced by immunoSEQ multiplex PCR, and TCRdb holds only the in-frame ones, with some missing. The data contain 150,000 or so clones, roughly 90% of them seen just once; the ten biggest clones take up over 2.5%. The receptor was isolated from a man in his sixties with active or convalescent COVID-19. The sample consisted of peripheral blood. The chain links TRBV19 to TRBJ2-6; 8 nucleotides align to TRBD1. CDR3 sequence reads: CASSIGQGSGANVLTF. CDR3 nucleotide sequence: TGTGCCAGTAGTATTGGACAGGGCTCTGGGGCCAACGTCCTGACTTTC. The entire variable domain, with the rest obtained from reference TRBV19 and TRBJ2-6, is as follows: DGGITQSPKYLFRKEGQNVTLSCEQNLNHDAMYWYRQDPGQGLRLIYYSQIVNDFQKGDIAEGYSVSREKKESFPLTVTSAQKNPTAFYLCASSIGQGSGANVLTFGAGSRLTVL.